This entry lists 26 T cell receptor beta chains sequenced from one sample in a study of shared clonotypes between healthy human individuals. Repertoires were generated with immunoSEQ multiplex PCR, while TCRdb's copy carries only in-frame clones and drops some. The repertoire consists of more than 2 million clones, with over 85% occurring once and the leading ten covering roughly 0.13%. Sequenced: naive CD4+ T cells sorted from blood. Specified subset: CD45RA+ positively selected. The receptors were sampled from a man younger than 30 in good health.

V gene TRBV7-9 combines with J gene TRBJ1-2, with D perhaps matching TRBD1 (6 bases). V was pared by 5 bases and J by 4 bases, with 11 bases between. Germline V gene data show CDR1 as SEHNR and CDR2 as FQNEAQ (reference sequence). The CDR3 runs 13 residues. The CDR3 protein is CASSPGGSYGYTF. For the CDR3, the DNA is TGTGCCAGCAGCCCGGGGGGCTCCTATGGCTACACCTTC.

The DNA of the CDR3 is TGTGCCAGCACCCCTGCAGGGGTGGGGGAGCATTTT. Its translation: CASTPAGVGEHF. This rearrangement joins TRBV6-5 to TRBJ1-5; D perhaps matches TRBD1 (6 bases). The length of the CDR3 is 12 residues. V was cut by 7 bases and J by 14 bases, with 18 bases left in between. The V gene's germline CDR1 is MNHEY and CDR2 SVGAGI.

The chain couples TRBV5-1 to TRBJ2-2; possibly TRBD1 or TRBD2 for D (5 bases each). Germline CDR1 and CDR2: SGHRS and YFSETQ. Trimming took off 3 bases at V and 2 bases at J, with 14 bases between the two ends. The CDR3 runs to 16 residues. As DNA, the CDR3 is TGCGCCAGCAGCTCCATAAGGGGAGAAAACACCGGGGAGCTGTTTTTT. Its protein product is CASSSIRGENTGELFF.

V is TRBV27 and J is TRBJ2-7, with 10 bases identical to TRBD2. Trimming took 3 bases from V and 1 from J; bases not matched to a gene: 6. CDR3 size: 16 residues. Per the germline V gene, CDR1 is MNHEY and CDR2 is SMNVEV (reference sequence). The CDR3 loop is CASSFRGTSESYEQYF. DNA for the CDR3: TGTGCCAGCAGTTTCCGAGGGACTAGCGAATCCTACGAGCAGTACTTC.

The chain couples TRBV2 to TRBJ1-5; D not resolved. The CDR3 totals 13 residues. Germline CDR1 SNHLY, CDR2 FYNNEI. The V end was cut by 3 bases, the J end by 3 bases, with 6 bases between. The CDR3 DNA sequence: TGTGCCAGCAGTGAGAGTCACAATCAGCCCCAGCATTTT. It encodes CASSESHNQPQHF.

The chain carries TRBV6-1 and TRBJ2-5, with a tentative D call TRBD1 (6 bases). The CDR3 is 15 residues long. The germline CDR1 and CDR2 sequences are MNHNS and SASEGT. V was trimmed by 1 base and J by 9 bases, leaving 18 bases between them. As DNA, the CDR3 is TGTGCCAGCAGTGAAGAAGGGTCAGGGGTACAGGCCCAGTACTTC. This translates into CASSEEGSGVQAQYF.

This rearrangement joins TRBV19 to TRBJ2-7; a possible D gene is TRBD2 (6 bases). V lost 5 bases, J lost 7 bases, and 24 bases lay in between. Germline CDR1 is LNHDA and CDR2 is SQIVND (reference sequence). The CDR3 totals 16 residues. This CDR3 is CASSPRLVFTAIEQYF. The CDR3 DNA is TGTGCCAGTAGTCCCCGACTAGTTTTCACAGCGATTGAGCAGTACTTC.

The chain joins TRBV9 to TRBJ1-6; D ambiguous. V was trimmed by 4 bases and J by 8 bases, leaving 13 bases between them. The CDR3 consists of 14 residues. The germline gives CDR1 SGDLS, CDR2 YYNGEE. The CDR3 protein is CASSPRQADSPLHF. The DNA for the CDR3 is TGTGCCAGCAGCCCAAGGCAGGCTGATTCACCCCTCCACTTT. The variable domain in full, completed from reference TRBV9 and TRBJ1-6, reads DSGVTQTPKHLITATGQRVTLRCSPRSGDLSVYWYQQSLDQGLQFLIQYYNGEERAKGNILERFSAQQFPDLHSELNLSSLELGDSALYFCASSPRQADSPLHFGNGTRLTVT.

The chain links TRBV2 to TRBJ2-1; 7 bases align to TRBD2. The CDR3 is made up of 14 amino acids. V trimming: 8 bases; J trimming: 6 bases; junction bases outside the gene matches: 10. In germline, CDR1 is SNHLY, CDR2 FYNNEI. This CDR3 is CASLRESGVNEQFF. In DNA, the CDR3 is TGTGCCAGCCTCAGGGAGAGCGGGGTCAATGAGCAGTTCTTC.

V gene TRBV5-6 combines with J gene TRBJ2-3; 11 nucleotides line up with TRBD2. V gave up 0 bases and J gave up 5 bases; unmatched junction bases: 8. Germline CDR1 is SGHDT and CDR2 is YYEEEE. The CDR3 has 17 amino acids. Here the CDR3 reads CASSLETSGVGVDTQYF. Written as DNA, the CDR3 is TGTGCCAGCAGCTTGGAGACTAGCGGGGTAGGGGTAGATACGCAGTATTTT.

The chain employs TRBV5-1 and TRBJ2-1; 13 bases map to TRBD2. Looked up from germline, CDR1 is SGHRS and CDR2 is YFSETQ. This CDR3 has 15 amino acids. The V and J ends lost 3 bases and 8 bases, in that order; junction bases with no gene match: 5. The CDR3 is CASSSLAGGRDEQFF. CDR3 nucleotides: TGCGCCAGCAGCTCACTAGCGGGAGGGCGCGATGAGCAGTTCTTC.

The chain recombines TRBV7-2 with TRBJ1-2; a weak D match, TRBD1 (5 bases). There are 15 residues in the CDR3. V lost 7 bases and J lost 3, with 18 bases in between. Germline V gene data show CDR1 as SGHTA and CDR2 as FQGNSA. CDR3 bases: TGTGCCAGCACCATAGGGGCGGGAGGGTACTATGGCTACACCTTC. It yields the protein CASTIGAGGYYGYTF. Filled out from reference TRBV7-2 and TRBJ1-2, the complete variable domain reads GAGVSQSPSNKVTEKGKDVELRCDPISGHTALYWYRQSLGQGLEFLIYFQGNSAPDKSGLPSDRFSAERTGGSVSTLTIQRTQQEDSAVYLCASTIGAGGYYGYTFGSGTRLTVV.

The genes are TRBV6-1 and TRBJ1-6, with D perhaps TRBD1 (6 bases). Germline V gene lookup returns CDR1 MNHNS and CDR2 SASEGT. Trimming took 4 bases from V and 6 from J, leaving 13 bases between them. The CDR3 runs 15 residues. Written as DNA, the CDR3 is TGTGCCAGCAGTGGTTACAGGGCTACTAATTCACCCCTCCACTTT. Translated: CASSGYRATNSPLHF.

In this sample, this clone turned up once. Mismatch with germline at one junction end may stem from a read error. The chain recombines TRBV5-4 with TRBJ1-6, with a tentative D call TRBD1 (5 bases). Per the germline V gene, CDR1 is SGHNT and CDR2 is YYREEE (reference sequence). The CDR3 totals 14 residues. CDR3 sequence (DNA): TGTGCCAGCAGCTTGGTCAGGGTTGGCTCACCCCTCTACTTT. Its protein is CASSLVRVGSPLYF.

The genes are TRBV27 and TRBJ1-3; 9 positions match TRBD1. This CDR3 region has 15 residues. J gave up 4 bases and V 2 bases, and 3 bases lay outside the gene matches. Germline values: CDR1 MNHEY, CDR2 SMNVEV (reference sequence). The CDR3 DNA reads TGTGCCAGCAGTTTAAGGGGGACAGGGGGAAACACCATATATTTT. Its translation is CASSLRGTGGNTIYF.

This chain links TRBV5-1 with TRBJ2-1; 13 nucleotides agree with TRBD2. Germline V CDR1 and CDR2: SGHRS, YFSETQ. The length of the CDR3 is 15 residues. V gave up 5 bases and J gave up 8 bases; unmatched junction bases: 7. The CDR3 DNA reads as TGCGCCAGCAGACGTACTAGCGGGAGGGAGTATGAGCAGTTCTTC. Translated: CASRRTSGREYEQFF.

The V and J genes are TRBV6-1 and TRBJ1-5; TRBD1 agrees at 10 bases. This CDR3 contains 13 residues. V shed 8 bases, J shed 7 bases, and the junction held 5 bases outside the gene matches. Germline values: CDR1 MNHNS, CDR2 SASEGT. The CDR3 nucleotides read TGTGCCAGCCAGACAGGGGGCATGCAGCCCCAGCATTTT. Translating it yields CASQTGGMQPQHF.

This chain links TRBV2 with TRBJ1-4; 7 bases are a match to TRBD1. The CDR3 extends over 16 amino acids. The junction had 18 bases not matched to a gene; V was cut back by 6 bases and J by 11 bases. Germline assignment: CDR1 SNHLY and CDR2 FYNNEI. In DNA, the CDR3 is TGTGCCAGCAGGACCTTACAGGGGCCAGCGACGGGGAAACTGTTTTTT. It yields the protein CASRTLQGPATGKLFF.

CDR3 sequence (DNA): TGTGCCAGCAGTTATTACAGGGATCCGGGGGAGCAGTACTTC. Translating gives CASSYYRDPGEQYF. The rearrangement uses TRBV6-5 and TRBJ2-7; perhaps TRBD1 as D (6 bases). The germline V gene encodes CDR1 MNHEY and CDR2 SVGAGI. Trimming pared 3 bases from V and 7 bases from J, leaving 16 bases between. The CDR3 loop spans 14 amino acids.

The rearrangement uses TRBV7-3 and TRBJ1-6; D is ambiguous. Germline-derived CDR1 and CDR2 are SGHTA and FQGTGA. The CDR3 length is 14 residues. The V end lost 8 bases, the J end lost 10 bases, and 18 bases lay between the germline ends. The CDR3 DNA reads as TGTGCCAGCGCAATAGGACGCAGTGGGTCACCCCTCCACTTT. The encoded protein is CASAIGRSGSPLHF.

CDR3 region: CATRPDSGQKETQYF. CDR3 DNA: TGTGCCACACGGCCCGACTCTGGCCAGAAAGAGACCCAGTACTTC. This sequence joins TRBV10-3 and TRBJ2-5; D call uncertain. Germline assignment: CDR1 ENHRY and CDR2 SYGVKD. The CDR3 sequence is 15 residues long. V lost 10 bases and J 3 bases, leaving 21 bases between the germline ends.

The chain recombines TRBV5-4 with TRBJ1-2, with 8 bases matching TRBD1. With 0 bases clipped from V and 5 bases from J, the junction kept 9 bases outside the gene matches. CDR1 and CDR2 (germline): SGHNT, YYREEE (reference sequence). CDR3 length equals 16 residues. DNA for the CDR3: TGTGCCAGCAGCTTGGGGGCAGGGGGCTACCTATATGGCTACACCTTC. Amino acid sequence: CASSLGAGGYLYGYTF.

The chain has TRBV11-2 and TRBJ2-7, with 7 bases that match TRBD1. Germline V gene lookup returns CDR1 SGHAT and CDR2 FQNNGV. CDR3 length: 15 amino acids. Losses at the gene ends were 3 bases for V and 0 bases for J; bases not matched to a gene: 5. CDR3 in amino acids: CASSFSGTASYEQYF. DNA of the CDR3: TGTGCCAGCAGCTTTTCCGGGACAGCCTCCTACGAGCAGTACTTC.

This CDR3 reads CASSLRVGNQPQHF. The CDR3 DNA follows: TGTGCCAGTAGTTTAAGGGTTGGCAATCAGCCCCAGCATTTT. The J gene is TRBJ1-5, the V gene TRBV19; D not resolved. Trimming shortened V by 5 bases and J by 2 bases, and 10 bases separated the two germline ends. Germline CDR1 is LNHDA and CDR2 is SQIVND (reference sequence). The CDR3 spans 14 residues.

This clone turned up a few times. The chain is built from TRBV7-2 and TRBJ2-7; D is unresolved. V lost 2 bases and J 2 bases, leaving 10 bases between the germline ends. CDR3 length equals 14 residues. Germline CDR1 reads SGHTA; CDR2 reads FQGNSA. In DNA form, the CDR3 reads TGTGCCAGCAGCTTAAGGGCAGTTCCCTACGAGCAGTACTTC. Its translation: CASSLRAVPYEQYF.

The chain recombines TRBV7-2 with TRBJ2-5; D assignment may be TRBD1 or TRBD2 (5 bases each). CDR1 is SGHTA, CDR2 FQGNSA, per germline. Trimming took 7 bases from V and 5 from J, leaving 17 bases between them. The CDR3 is 14 residues long. The CDR3 protein is CASTVLGTGETQYF. CDR3 coding DNA: TGTGCCAGCACCGTTTTAGGGACCGGCGAGACCCAGTACTTC.